Listed below are T cell receptor beta chains from one sample, sequenced in a study of blood T cell repertoires in COVID-19. Profiling relied on immunoSEQ multiplex PCR, and the TCRdb table lists in-frame clones only, not all of them. Altogether roughly 70,000 clones are present, just under 80% being singletons, with the ten largest covering 9.7%. The sample comprised peripheral blood. These receptors all stem from a human donor in a cohort sampled during active COVID-19. Both conserved end residues are trimmed from each CDR3. The order of the fields is V gene, CDR3 protein.

V: TRBV6-5
CDR3: ASSPRGRNQPQH

V: TRBV11-3
CDR3: ASSRDSVTEAF

V: TRBV5-1
CDR3: ASSLTRGNHEQY

V: TRBV30
CDR3: AWTPGTSPNNEQF

V: TRBV7-3
CDR3: ASSLGGGQADGYT

V: TRBV7-9
CDR3: ASSLWDRVGNSPLH

V: TRBV11-2
CDR3: ASSLGTYEQY

V: TRBV18
CDR3: ASSSDSLNTEAF

V: TRBV6-4
CDR3: ASSEVRGQTQY

V: TRBV9
CDR3: ASSQLANQETQY

V: TRBV28
CDR3: ASSFSGGNEQY

V: TRBV11-2
CDR3: ASSREGLANYNEQF

V: TRBV28
CDR3: ASSLSSGRGVPDTQY

V: TRBV7-8
CDR3: ASSLAQDGVQPQH

V: TRBV6-2/TRBV6-3
CDR3: ASSSALYGYT

V: TRBV29-1
CDR3: SAREALFFTDTQY

V: TRBV9
CDR3: ASSALDTQY

V: TRBV3-1/TRBV3-2
CDR3: ASSLGQGPDLSYEQY

V: TRBV18
CDR3: ASSPKVRETQY

V: TRBV2
CDR3: ASTGRDFGTQY

V: TRBV30
CDR3: AWMDSGNTIY

V: TRBV7-9
CDR3: ASSSALDSHSNYGYT